This T cell receptor beta chain derives from a study of CD8 T cells in ankylosing spondylitis. TCRdb reprocessed the 5' RACE reads with MiXCR, giving one entry per CDR3 protein. The table records about 270,000 distinct CDR3 sequences, 32% of them present only once. CDR1 and CDR2 from the germline V gene are DFQATT and SNEGSKA (reference sequence). The CDR3 is made up of 20 amino acids. Losses at the gene ends were 3 bases for V and 0 bases for J; bases not matched to a gene: 17. The gene calls are TRBV20-1 and TRBJ2-2, with 9 positions matching TRBD2. This TCR derives from a male donor with ankylosing spondylitis or in good health (not recorded which). The sample comprised blood, either unsorted or a sorted T cell fraction (not recorded which). The CDR3 is CSASPWASGVGEANTGELFF. The CDR3 DNA is TGCAGTGCTAGTCCATGGGCTAGCGGGGTCGGGGAAGCGAACACCGGGGAGCTGTTTTTT.